A single TCR beta chain is shown here with its context. The germline V gene has CDR1 SEHNR and CDR2 FQNEAQ (reference sequence). The CDR3 length is 13 residues. V was trimmed by 1 base and J by 15 bases, leaving 17 bases between them. The data derive from a study of OX40 agonist ivuxolimab in advanced cancers. Produced via immunoSEQ multiplex PCR; TCRdb's table is partial and in-frame only. The sample has 52,000 or so clones, approximately 90% seen once. This sequence originates from an adult with an advanced solid tumor such as melanoma, head and neck, liver or kidney cancer. The chain joins TRBV7-9 to TRBJ2-3; D is uncertain. The sequences come from CD4+ or CD8+ T cells sorted from blood, collected in a trial of the OX40 agonist ivuxolimab. The CDR3 here is CASSLEQAQIVYF. In DNA form, the CDR3 reads TGTGCCAGCAGCTTAGAACAAGCACAGATAGTTTATTTT. The full variable domain, with the rest looked up from reference TRBV7-9 and TRBJ2-3, is DTGVSQNPRHKITKRGQNVTFRCDPISEHNRLYWYRQTLGQGPEFLTYFQNEAQLEKSRLLSDRFSAERPKGSFSTLEIQRTEQGDSAMYLCASSLEQAQIVYFGPGTRLTVL.